The present TCR beta chain was sequenced within a study of early T cells in non-severe SARS-CoV-2 infection. Study as a whole: Unpaired chains resulted from sequencing bulk RNA of unsorted whole blood. Regarding the study as a whole: Using VDJdb, the matching emphasized anti-spike CD8 responses while missing private and CD4 specificities.

Unique molecular identifiers were added to individual cDNA molecules. Each CDR3 protein gets one entry after TCRdb re-called the 5' RACE reads with MiXCR. The sample gives tens of thousands of distinct CDR3 sequences, about 5.6% of which show up once; roughly 7.1% is in the top ten. Concerning this clonotype itself: Its antigen remains unknown.

Trimming took 3 bases from V and 7 from J, leaving 12 bases between them. The germline CDR1 and CDR2 sequences are DFQATT and SNEGSKA (reference sequence). This CDR3 has 12 residues. This rearrangement joins TRBV20-1 to TRBJ1-1; D unresolved. The source of this sequence is an adult who was a healthcare worker with PCR-confirmed SARS-CoV-2 infection or an uninfected control (not recorded which). Input material: whole blood. The CDR3 is CSASAPDNEAFF. CDR3 DNA: TGCAGTGCTAGTGCGCCAGACAATGAAGCTTTCTTT.